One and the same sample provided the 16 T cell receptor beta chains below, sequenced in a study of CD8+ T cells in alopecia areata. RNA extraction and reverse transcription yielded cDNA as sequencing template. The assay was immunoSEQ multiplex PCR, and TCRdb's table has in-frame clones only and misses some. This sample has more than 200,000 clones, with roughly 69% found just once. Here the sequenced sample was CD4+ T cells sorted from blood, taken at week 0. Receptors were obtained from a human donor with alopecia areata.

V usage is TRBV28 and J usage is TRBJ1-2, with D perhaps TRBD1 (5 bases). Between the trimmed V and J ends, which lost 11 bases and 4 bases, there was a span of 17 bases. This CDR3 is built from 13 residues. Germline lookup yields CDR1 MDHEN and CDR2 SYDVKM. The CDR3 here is CASRTSASYGYTF. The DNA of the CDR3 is TGTGCCTCCCGGACATCTGCTTCCTATGGCTACACCTTC.

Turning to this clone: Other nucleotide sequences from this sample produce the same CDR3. CDR3 amino acids: CSVEQLQETQYF. DNA of the CDR3: TGCAGCGTCGAACAGCTCCAAGAGACCCAGTACTTC. The V and J genes are TRBV29-1 and TRBJ2-5, with D hard to call. Germline V CDR1 and CDR2: SQVTM, ANQGSEA. CDR3 length: 12 amino acids. V lost 6 bases to trimming and J lost 1 base, with 9 bases between them. Looking up the rest from reference TRBV29-1 and TRBJ2-5 gives the full variable domain: SAVISQKPSRDICQRGTSLTIQCQVDSQVTMMFWYRQQPGQSLTLIATANQGSEATYESGFVIDKFPISRPNLTFSTLTVSNMSPEDSSIYLCSVEQLQETQYFGPGTRLLVL.

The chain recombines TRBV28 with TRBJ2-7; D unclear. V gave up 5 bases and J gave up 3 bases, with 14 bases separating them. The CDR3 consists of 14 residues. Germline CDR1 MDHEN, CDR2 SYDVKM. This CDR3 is CASSPTVSHYEQYF. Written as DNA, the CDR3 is TGTGCCAGCAGTCCCACGGTTTCGCACTACGAGCAGTACTTC.

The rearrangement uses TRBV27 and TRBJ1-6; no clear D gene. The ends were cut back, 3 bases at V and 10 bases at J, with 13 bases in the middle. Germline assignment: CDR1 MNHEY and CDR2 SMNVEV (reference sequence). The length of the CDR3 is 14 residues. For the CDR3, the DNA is TGTGCCAGCAGTTTTCGGGATGCAGCGTCACCCCTCCACTTT. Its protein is CASSFRDAASPLHF.

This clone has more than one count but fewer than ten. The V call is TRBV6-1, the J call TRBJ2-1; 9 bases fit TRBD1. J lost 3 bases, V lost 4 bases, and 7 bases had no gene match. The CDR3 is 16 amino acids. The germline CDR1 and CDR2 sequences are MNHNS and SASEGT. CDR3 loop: CASSAEWGQGYNEQFF. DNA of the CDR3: TGTGCCAGCAGTGCCGAGTGGGGACAGGGCTACAATGAGCAGTTCTTC.

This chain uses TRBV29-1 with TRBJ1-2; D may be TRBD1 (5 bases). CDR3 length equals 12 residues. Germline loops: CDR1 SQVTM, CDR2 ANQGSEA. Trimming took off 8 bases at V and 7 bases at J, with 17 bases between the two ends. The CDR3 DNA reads TGCAGCACCGGGGTTCACCAGGGTGGCTACACCTTC. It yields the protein CSTGVHQGGYTF.

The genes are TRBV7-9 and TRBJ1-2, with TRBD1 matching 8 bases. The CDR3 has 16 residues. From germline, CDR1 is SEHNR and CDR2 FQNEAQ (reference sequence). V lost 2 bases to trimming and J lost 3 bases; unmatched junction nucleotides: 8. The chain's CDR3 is CASSLTDRGPYYGYTF. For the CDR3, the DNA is TGTGCCAGCAGCTTAACCGACAGGGGCCCTTACTATGGCTACACCTTC.

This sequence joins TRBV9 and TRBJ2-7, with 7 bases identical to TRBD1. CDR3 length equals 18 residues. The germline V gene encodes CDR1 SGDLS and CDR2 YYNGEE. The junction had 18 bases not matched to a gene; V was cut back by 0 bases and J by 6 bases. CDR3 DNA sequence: TGTGCCAGCAGCGTAGTATGGGACAGCCAAGAGCAGGTTCGCGAGCAGTACTTC. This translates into CASSVVWDSQEQVREQYF.

Written as DNA, the CDR3 is TGTGCCAGCAGAAAAGGGACAAATCCTTCCAATGAGCAGTTCTTC. Translation gives CASRKGTNPSNEQFF. This rearrangement joins TRBV2 to TRBJ2-1, with D perhaps TRBD1 (6 bases). V was trimmed by 6 bases and J by 6 bases, leaving 18 bases between them. The V gene's germline CDR1 is SNHLY and CDR2 FYNNEI. The CDR3 covers 15 residues.

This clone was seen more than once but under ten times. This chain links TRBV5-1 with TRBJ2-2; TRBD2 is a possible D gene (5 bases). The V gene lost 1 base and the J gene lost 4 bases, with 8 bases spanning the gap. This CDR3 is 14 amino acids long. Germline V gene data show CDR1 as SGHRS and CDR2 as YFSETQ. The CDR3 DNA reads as TGCGCCAGCAGCTTGAGAGGGCCCACCGGGGAGCTGTTTTTT. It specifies CASSLRGPTGELFF. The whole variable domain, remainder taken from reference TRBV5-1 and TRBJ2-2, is KAGVTQTPRYLIKTRGQQVTLSCSPISGHRSVSWYQQTPGQGLQFLFEYFSETQRNKGNFPGRFSGRQFSNSRSEMNVSTLELGDSALYLCASSLRGPTGELFFGEGSRLTVL.

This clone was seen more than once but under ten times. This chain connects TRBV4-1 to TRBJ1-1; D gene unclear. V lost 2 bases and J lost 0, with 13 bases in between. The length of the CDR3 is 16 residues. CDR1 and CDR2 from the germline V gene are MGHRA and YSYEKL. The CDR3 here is CASSQPRKGLNTEAFF. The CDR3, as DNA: TGCGCCAGCAGCCAACCCCGAAAAGGGCTGAACACTGAAGCTTTCTTT.

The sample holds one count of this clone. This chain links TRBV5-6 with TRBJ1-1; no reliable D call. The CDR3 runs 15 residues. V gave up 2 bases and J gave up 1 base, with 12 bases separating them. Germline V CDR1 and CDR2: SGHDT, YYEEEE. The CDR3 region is CASSFTGSGNTEAFF. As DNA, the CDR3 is TGTGCCAGCAGCTTCACGGGTAGTGGGAACACTGAAGCTTTCTTT.

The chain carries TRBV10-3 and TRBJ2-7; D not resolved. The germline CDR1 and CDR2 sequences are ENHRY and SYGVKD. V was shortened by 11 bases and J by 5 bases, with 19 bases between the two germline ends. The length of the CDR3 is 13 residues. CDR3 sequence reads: CASARQDNDEQYF. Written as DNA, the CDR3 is TGTGCCTCGGCGCGACAAGATAACGACGAGCAGTACTTC.

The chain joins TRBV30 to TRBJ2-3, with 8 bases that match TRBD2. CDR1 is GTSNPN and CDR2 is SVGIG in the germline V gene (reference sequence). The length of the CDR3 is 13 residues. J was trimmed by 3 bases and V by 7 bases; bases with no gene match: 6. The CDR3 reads CAFGTSLTDTQYF. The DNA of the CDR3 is TGTGCCTTCGGGACTAGTTTGACAGATACGCAGTATTTT.

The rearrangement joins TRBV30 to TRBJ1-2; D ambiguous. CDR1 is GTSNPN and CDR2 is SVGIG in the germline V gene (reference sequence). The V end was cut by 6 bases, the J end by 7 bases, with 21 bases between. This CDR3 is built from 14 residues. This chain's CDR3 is CACHGRATVGGYTF. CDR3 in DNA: TGTGCCTGCCATGGGAGAGCCACCGTAGGTGGCTACACCTTC.

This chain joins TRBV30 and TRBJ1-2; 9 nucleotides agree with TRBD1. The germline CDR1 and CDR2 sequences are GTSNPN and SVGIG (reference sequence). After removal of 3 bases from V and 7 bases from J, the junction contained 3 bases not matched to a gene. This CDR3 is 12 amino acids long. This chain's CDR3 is CAWRPGQGGYTF. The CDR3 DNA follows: TGTGCCTGGAGGCCGGGACAGGGTGGCTACACCTTC.